A selection of T cell receptor beta chains follows, all from one sample in a study of cytomegalovirus exposure and HLA in healthy donors. Here immunoSEQ multiplex PCR was the method, and the copy in TCRdb shows in-frame clones only, minus some. This sample has some 100,000 clones; about 74% occur once, and the top ten carry about 4.5%. The sequencing sample was made of PBMCs. Receptor source: a woman under 30 in good health and CMV-seropositive. The conserved cysteine and the conserved F or W are not part of the CDR3 here.

>TRBV6-6|TRBJ2-1
ASRGPTFNEQF
>TRBV28|TRBJ2-1
ASSFRRVGNEQF
>TRBV6-5|TRBJ2-7
ASSYSSSGVYEQY
>TRBV18|TRBJ2-5
ASSPGALQETQY
>TRBV7-9|TRBJ1-4
ASSPSGTLNEKLF
>TRBV2|TRBJ2-5
AIPGRLAGQETQY
>TRBV5-1|TRBJ2-3
ASSPPISGTDTQY
>TRBV29-1|TRBJ2-7
SVEGTGDNSYEQY
>TRBV28|TRBJ1-2
ASSPQTGGGYT
>TRBV19|TRBJ2-4
ASNKAGTKNIQY
>TRBV9|TRBJ2-7
ASSVVEGYEQY
>TRBV7-9|TRBJ2-1
ASSSRLGVADRTYNEQF
>TRBV9|TRBJ1-4
ASSVGSGDAEKLF
>TRBV30|TRBJ2-2
AWSLSRVDTGELF
>TRBV2|TRBJ2-2
ASSDRAVAGELF
>TRBV19|TRBJ2-1
ASSQREHNEQF
>TRBV4-3|TRBJ2-1
ASSQETGRSTYNEQF
>TRBV4-1|TRBJ1-1
ASSRPQGSTEAF
>TRBV11-2|TRBJ2-7
ASSFATGGKAYEQY
>TRBV25-1|TRBJ2-7
ASRETGWAYEQY
>TRBV6-1|TRBJ2-5
ASSEGQGSVETQY
>TRBV5-1|TRBJ2-3
ASSLWQQGLGTDTQY
>TRBV4-1|TRBJ2-5
ASSQDLEGLQETQY
>TRBV5-1|TRBJ1-4
ASSLEAGEEKLF
>TRBV7-9|TRBJ2-2
ASSSWTSGRNTGELF
>TRBV6-4|TRBJ1-6
ASSDSLGEGSPLH
>TRBV5-6|TRBJ2-5
ASSTGQGEETQY
>TRBV7-7|TRBJ2-5
ASSLISGSRETQY
>TRBV18|TRBJ2-5
ASSPRSGRPQETQY
>TRBV27|TRBJ2-6
ASSPPDRRILGANVLT
>TRBV6-5|TRBJ2-7
ASSPQRETHEQY
>TRBV10-3|TRBJ2-7
AISDVHRSEQY
>TRBV28|TRBJ1-2
ASIMTGANYGYT
>TRBV5-1|TRBJ2-7
ASSLATGDYYEQY
>TRBV4-3|TRBJ1-5
ASSQGEGGQPQH
>TRBV27|TRBJ1-2
ASSFKTGGGGYT
>TRBV11-2|TRBJ2-7
ASSLDRASSTYEQY
>TRBV5-1|TRBJ2-1
ASSPRLGEGPHEQF
>TRBV5-1|TRBJ2-7
ASRDRGQPYEQY
>TRBV5-1|TRBJ2-5
ASSLAGAGGGETQY